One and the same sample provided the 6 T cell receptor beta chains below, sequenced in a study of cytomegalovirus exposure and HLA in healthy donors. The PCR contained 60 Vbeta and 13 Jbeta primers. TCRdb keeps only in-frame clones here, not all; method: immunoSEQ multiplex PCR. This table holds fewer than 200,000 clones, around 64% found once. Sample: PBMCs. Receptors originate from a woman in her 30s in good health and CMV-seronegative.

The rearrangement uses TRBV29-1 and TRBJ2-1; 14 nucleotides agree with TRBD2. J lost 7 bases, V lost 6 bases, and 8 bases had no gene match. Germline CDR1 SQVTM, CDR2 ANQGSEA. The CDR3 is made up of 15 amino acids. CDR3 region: CSVPGLAGVFNEQFF. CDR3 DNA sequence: TGCAGCGTGCCGGGACTAGCGGGAGTGTTTAATGAGCAGTTCTTC.

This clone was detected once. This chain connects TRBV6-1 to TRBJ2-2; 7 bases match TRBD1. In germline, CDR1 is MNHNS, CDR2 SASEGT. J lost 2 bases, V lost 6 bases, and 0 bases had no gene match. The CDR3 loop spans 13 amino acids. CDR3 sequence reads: CASRGGNTGELFF. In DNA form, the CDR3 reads TGTGCCAGCAGAGGGGGCAACACCGGGGAGCTGTTTTTT.

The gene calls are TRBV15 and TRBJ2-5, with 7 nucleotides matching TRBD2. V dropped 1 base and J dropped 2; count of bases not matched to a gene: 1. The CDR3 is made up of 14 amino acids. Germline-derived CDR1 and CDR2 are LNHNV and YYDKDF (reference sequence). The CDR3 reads CATSRGLAQETQYF. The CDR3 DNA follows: TGTGCCACCAGCAGAGGACTAGCTCAAGAGACCCAGTACTTC.

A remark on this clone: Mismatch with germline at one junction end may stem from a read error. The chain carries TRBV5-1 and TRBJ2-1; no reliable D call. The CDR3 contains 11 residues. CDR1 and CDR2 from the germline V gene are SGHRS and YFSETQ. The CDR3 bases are TGCGCCAGCAGCTCCGACAATGAGCAGTTCTTC. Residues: CASSSDNEQFF.

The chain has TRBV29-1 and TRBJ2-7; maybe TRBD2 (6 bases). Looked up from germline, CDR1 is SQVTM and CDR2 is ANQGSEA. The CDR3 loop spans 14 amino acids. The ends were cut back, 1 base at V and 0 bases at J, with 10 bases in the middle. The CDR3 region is CSVEGGEASYEQYF. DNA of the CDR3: TGCAGCGTTGAAGGGGGGGAAGCCTCCTACGAGCAGTACTTC.

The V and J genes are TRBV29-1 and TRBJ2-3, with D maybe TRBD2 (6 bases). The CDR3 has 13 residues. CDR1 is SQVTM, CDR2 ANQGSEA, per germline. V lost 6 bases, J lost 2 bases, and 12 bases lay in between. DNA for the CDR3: TGCAGCGTGATGGGGGACTCCACAGATACGCAGTATTTT. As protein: CSVMGDSTDTQYF.